In this sample, the clone carrying this T cell receptor beta chain turned up a few times. The sample belongs to a study of cytomegalovirus exposure and HLA in healthy donors. This CDR3 region has 13 residues. V shed 6 bases and J shed 4 bases, with 12 bases lying between them. Germline-derived CDR1 and CDR2 are MNHEY and SVGAGI. The primer mix had 60 Vbeta and 13 Jbeta primers. Produced via immunoSEQ multiplex PCR; TCRdb's table is partial and in-frame only. The profile covers some 190,000 clones, with 80% appearing a single time and under 2% taken by the ten largest. The sequenced sample was PBMCs. The clonotype was recovered from a woman aged 30 to 39 in good health and CMV-seronegative. The chain uses TRBV6-5 and TRBJ1-2, with D possibly TRBD1 on 6 matching bases. The DNA for the CDR3 is TGTGCCAGCAGCCCTGGACAGCTCTATGGCTACACCTTC. Its translation is CASSPGQLYGYTF.